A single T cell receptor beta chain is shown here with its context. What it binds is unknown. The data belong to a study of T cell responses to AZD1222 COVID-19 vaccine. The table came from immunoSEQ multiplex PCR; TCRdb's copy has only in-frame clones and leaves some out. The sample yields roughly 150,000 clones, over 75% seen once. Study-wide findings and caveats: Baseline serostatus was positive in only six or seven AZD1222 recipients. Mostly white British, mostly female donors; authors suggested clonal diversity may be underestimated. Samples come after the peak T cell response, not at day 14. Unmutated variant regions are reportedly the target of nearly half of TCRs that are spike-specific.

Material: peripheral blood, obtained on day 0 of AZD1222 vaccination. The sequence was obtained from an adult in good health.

The CDR3 bases are TGTGCCAGCAGCACCGGACTAGCGGGAGCTATAGATACGCAGTATTTT. It yields the protein CASSTGLAGAIDTQYF. The chain joins TRBV11-3 to TRBJ2-3, with 13 bases aligning to TRBD2. V lost 5 bases, J lost 5 bases, and 7 bases stayed unmatched. The CDR3 has 16 residues. In germline, CDR1 is SGHNT, CDR2 YENEEA. Combining the CDR3 with reference TRBV11-3 and TRBJ2-3 gives the whole variable domain EAGVVQSPRYKIIEKKQPVAFWCNPISGHNTLYWYLQNLGQGPELLIRYENEEAVDDSQLPKDRFSAERLKGVDSTLKIQPAELGDSAVYLCASSTGLAGAIDTQYFGPGTRLTVL.